This TCR beta chain was retrieved from a study of cytomegalovirus exposure and HLA in healthy donors. Donors in the study were healthy people who gave bone marrow. Donors had nominal health at sampling but likely had unrecorded immune exposures. Whole-study results and caveats: An ancestry cluster, one associated with Asian ancestry, reportedly showed fewer N-insertions than the 666-donor mean in a later analysis. Researchers reported in a later analysis that a missense DCLRE1C variant was tied to TCR beta V- and J-gene trimming.

As to this clone: Antigen: not known.

Amplification used 60 Vbeta primers and 13 Jbeta primers. The assay was immunoSEQ multiplex PCR, and TCRdb's table has in-frame clones only and misses some. The table lists over 150,000 clones, about 80% of them singletons. This TCR was sampled from a man younger than 35 in good health and CMV-seronegative. The sample comprised PBMCs.

The CDR3 DNA is TGTGCCAGCAGCCGGGGACTAGCGGGAGGGGGCCCAGGGGAGACCCAGTACTTC. It encodes CASSRGLAGGGPGETQYF. V gene TRBV28 combines with J gene TRBJ2-5; 16 bases map to TRBD2. The CDR3 has 18 amino acids. The V and J ends lost 6 bases and 5 bases, in that order; junction bases with no gene match: 12. Germline V lookup: CDR1 MDHEN, CDR2 SYDVKM.